The 5 T cell receptor beta chains reported below all come from one sample, sequenced in a study of technical replicates of blood from a handful of donors. The repertoire was sequenced with immunoSEQ multiplex PCR; TCRdb's copy has only in-frame clones and lacks some. The sample carries approximately 51,000 clones, approximately 92% recorded once. Sequenced input: PBMCs. All receptors come from a human donor in good health. Some clones in this sample may be carry-over from other donors' samples.

This clone was counted a single time. The chain has TRBV7-3 and TRBJ2-3, with 9 bases that match TRBD2. CDR3 size: 14 residues. Per germline, CDR1 SGHTA and CDR2 FQGTGA. The V segment lost 2 bases and the J segment 4 bases; nucleotides outside the gene matches: 1. CDR3 sequence: CASSLAGGADTQYF. The CDR3 DNA reads TGTGCCAGCAGCTTAGCGGGAGGGGCAGATACGCAGTATTTT.

The chain carries TRBV11-2 and TRBJ2-5, with 7 bases aligning to TRBD2. J lost 2 bases, V lost 6 bases, and 6 bases had no gene match. The germline V gene has CDR1 SGHAT and CDR2 FQNNGV. This CDR3 is built from 14 residues. The CDR3 coding sequence is TGTGCCAGCAGTACCGGGGGGTCTCAAGAGACCCAGTACTTC. Protein: CASSTGGSQETQYF.

The genes are TRBV4-1 and TRBJ2-1; 12 bases are shared with TRBD2. Per the germline V gene, CDR1 is MGHRA and CDR2 is YSYEKL. J was trimmed by 8 bases and V by 3 bases; bases with no gene match: 5. The CDR3 is 15 amino acids. In DNA form, the CDR3 reads TGCGCCAGCAGCCAGACTAGCGGGAGTTTGGATGAGCAGTTCTTC. It codes for CASSQTSGSLDEQFF.

This clone was counted a single time. The DNA for the CDR3 is TGTGCCAGCAGTTACCGGGACAGGGTCAATAATTCACCCCTCCACTTT. It encodes CASSYRDRVNNSPLHF. The rearrangement links TRBV6-5 to TRBJ1-6; 9 bases map to TRBD1. In germline, CDR1 is MNHEY, CDR2 SVGAGI. This CDR3 region has 16 residues. The trim removed 2 bases at V and 5 bases at J, leaving 4 bases unmatched.

This chain links TRBV5-4 with TRBJ1-3, with D unclear. CDR3 size: 14 residues. Germline assignment: CDR1 SGHNT and CDR2 YYREEE (reference sequence). V was pared by 1 base and J by 4 bases, with 9 bases between. The CDR3 DNA sequence: TGTGCCAGCAGCTTGTCTTATTCCGGAAACACCATATATTTT. This translates into CASSLSYSGNTIYF. Looking up the rest from reference TRBV5-4 and TRBJ1-3 gives the full variable domain: ETGVTQSPTHLIKTRGQQVTLRCSSQSGHNTVSWYQQALGQGPQFIFQYYREEENGRGNFPPRFSGLQFPNYSSELNVNALELDDSALYLCASSLSYSGNTIYFGEGSWLTVV.